A single sample is the source of the 9 T cell receptor beta chains below, sequenced in a study of T cell responses to AZD1222 COVID-19 vaccine. The data were produced by immunoSEQ multiplex PCR, yet TCRdb's version contains in-frame clones alone and is incomplete. The data hold about 120,000 clones, with 88% observed a single time. The specimen comprised peripheral blood, sampled on day 0 of AZD1222 vaccination. The receptors were sampled from an adult in good health.

The chain has TRBV5-1 and TRBJ2-2, with a possible D match to TRBD1 (5 bases). V was clipped by 4 bases and J by 6 bases, with 13 bases between them. Germline V gives CDR1 SGHRS, CDR2 YFSETQ. The CDR3 has 14 residues. CDR3: CASSQRREAGELFF. CDR3 DNA sequence: TGCGCCAGCAGCCAACGCAGGGAAGCCGGGGAGCTGTTTTTT.

With respect to this clone: Other DNA sequences in this specimen translate into the identical CDR3. The chain recombines TRBV9 with TRBJ2-3; D not resolved. V dropped 0 bases and J dropped 6 bases, with 2 bases sitting between them. The germline V gene encodes CDR1 SGDLS and CDR2 YYNGEE. The length of the CDR3 is 11 residues. The CDR3: CASSVADTQYF. CDR3 nucleotides: TGTGCCAGCAGCGTAGCTGATACGCAGTATTTT.

The chain couples TRBV4-3 to TRBJ1-3; D is undetermined. Trimming pared 1 base from V and 0 bases from J, leaving 7 bases between. This CDR3 region has 15 residues. CDR1 and CDR2 from the germline V gene are LGHNA and YSLEER. CDR3 in amino acids: CASSQVAASGNTIYF. In DNA, the CDR3 is TGCGCCAGCAGCCAAGTGGCTGCCTCTGGAAACACCATATATTTT.

V gene TRBV4-1 combines with J gene TRBJ1-2, with unresolved D. Germline V gene lookup returns CDR1 MGHRA and CDR2 YSYEKL. Trimming took off 0 bases at V and 7 bases at J, with 15 bases between the two ends. The CDR3 is 15 residues long. The DNA for the CDR3 is TGCGCCAGCAGCCAAGAGGGTTCGGGTCAGGCTGGCTACACCTTC. Its protein product is CASSQEGSGQAGYTF.

The chain links TRBV11-1 to TRBJ1-6; weak D call: TRBD1 (5 bases). The CDR3 spans 14 residues. V lost 0 bases to trimming and J lost 9 bases, with 9 bases between them. Germline V gene sequence: CDR1 SGHAT, CDR2 FQDESV (reference sequence). The CDR3 DNA reads TGTGCCAGCAGCTTAGCAGGGGCGCTTTCACCCCTCCACTTT. Amino acids: CASSLAGALSPLHF. The full variable domain, completed using reference TRBV11-1 and TRBJ1-6, is EAEVAQSPRYKITEKSQAVAFWCDPISGHATLYWYRQILGQGPELLVQFQDESVVDDSQLPKDRFSAERLKGVDSTLKIQPAELGDSAMYLCASSLAGALSPLHFGNGTRLTVT.

The rearrangement uses TRBV11-3 and TRBJ2-2; D is uncertain. Germline lookup yields CDR1 SGHNT and CDR2 YENEEA. Trimming removed 1 base from V and 6 bases from J, with 6 bases in between. This CDR3 is built from 13 residues. CDR3 sequence reads: CASSLGDAGELFF. CDR3 DNA: TGTGCCAGCAGCTTAGGTGACGCCGGGGAGCTGTTTTTT.

V usage is TRBV13 and J usage is TRBJ1-3; D is unclear. Trimming shortened V by 5 bases and J by 0 bases, and 11 bases separated the two germline ends. Germline V gene data show CDR1 as PRHDT and CDR2 as FYEKMQ (reference sequence). The CDR3 contains 15 residues. The CDR3, as DNA: TGTGCCAGCAGCCCCAACAGAGGCTCTGGAAACACCATATATTTT. This gives the protein CASSPNRGSGNTIYF.

This sequence joins TRBV5-8 and TRBJ1-2; D remains unclear. The CDR3 totals 14 residues. Deletions cut 2 bases from V and 4 bases from J, with 12 bases between. Germline V gene lookup returns CDR1 SGHTS and CDR2 YDEGEE. CDR3 loop: CASSFLGEAYGYTF. CDR3 in DNA: TGTGCCAGCAGCTTCCTCGGGGAAGCCTATGGCTACACCTTC.

This clone was detected only once. The chain uses TRBV6-5 and TRBJ2-3; D may be TRBD1 or TRBD2 (5 bases each). Germline values: CDR1 MNHEY, CDR2 SVGAGI. The CDR3 spans 14 residues. Trimming removed 4 bases at V and 2 bases at J, with 10 bases between. Here the CDR3 reads CASSLRGTTDTQYF. The CDR3 DNA reads as TGTGCCAGCAGTTTACGGGGCACCACAGATACGCAGTATTTT.